This T cell receptor (beta chain) was found in a study of CD8+CD57+ T cells in acquired aplastic anemia. Study-wide background: CD4+ and CD8+ cells, once sorted, gave DNA averaging about 3 ug. For CD4+ cells, healthy donors had an average of approximately 9.8 million reads.

The CDR3 runs 16 residues. From germline, CDR1 is SGHTA and CDR2 FQGTGA. J was trimmed by 2 bases and V by 2 bases; bases with no gene match: 4. Study results and limitations: Patients and controls turned out to have approximately 29 CD8+ CDR3 sequences in common.

Genomic DNA, the template, was used for profiling of the TCR beta VDJ and CDR3. TCRdb analysed the reads with MiXCR anew, one entry per CDR3 protein. The sample carries fewer than 70,000 distinct CDR3 sequences, roughly half recorded once. Details on this clonotype: Its antigen is unknown.

Material for sequencing was sorted CD4+, CD8+, or CD8+CD57+ T cells (not recorded which) from PBMCs. This sequence was found in a human donor in good health, serving as a control. The chain links TRBV7-3 to TRBJ2-1; 9 nucleotides match TRBD2. CDR3 sequence reads: CASSLRLAGTYNEQFF. The CDR3 DNA follows: TGTGCCAGCAGCTTACGTCTAGCGGGGACCTACAATGAGCAGTTCTTC.